The 19 T cell receptor beta chains in this list originate from one sample, sequenced in a study of T cells in Graves' hyperthyroidism and ophthalmopathy. The CDR3 regions of TCR beta were amplified from RNA transcripts. A first-round RT-PCR of the TCR CDR3 used the HTBI primer set. One entry per CDR3 protein, called by TCRdb with MiXCR from the multiplex PCR reads. The table has about 300,000 distinct CDR3 sequences, around 20% seen once. Sample: blood. The receptors were gathered from a man aged 45-65 years with Graves' ophthalmopathy.

The chain has TRBV5-4 and TRBJ2-7; the match to TRBD2 covers 13 bases. Germline V gene lookup returns CDR1 SGHNT and CDR2 YYREEE (reference sequence). V was pared by 4 bases and J by 2 bases, with 3 bases of the junction left unmatched. The CDR3 spans 15 residues. This chain's CDR3 is CASSRTSGRTYEQYF. The CDR3 nucleotides are TGTGCCAGCAGCCGGACTAGCGGGAGAACCTACGAGCAGTACTTC.

This chain joins TRBV20-1 and TRBJ1-5; D ambiguous. The CDR3 is made up of 14 amino acids. V dropped 6 bases and J dropped 9 bases, with 21 bases sitting between them. CDR1 and CDR2 from the germline V gene are DFQATT and SNEGSKA (reference sequence). CDR3 protein: CSAESDGFQTPQHF. The CDR3 DNA follows: TGCAGTGCCGAGTCCGACGGCTTTCAAACGCCCCAGCATTTT.

As concerns this clonotype: The junction and the germline gene differ at one end; a read error may be behind it. The V gene is TRBV27, the J gene TRBJ1-2; TRBD1 might be the D (5 bases). Germline lookup yields CDR1 MNHEY and CDR2 SMNVEV (reference sequence). CDR3 length: 14 residues. CDR3 loop: CAISPGLSDYGYTF. The CDR3 DNA is TGTGCCATCAGTCCGGGACTTTCGGACTATGGCTACACCTTC.

This clonotype was seen repeatedly, ten times or more. The rearrangement links TRBV20-1 to TRBJ2-7; TRBD1 might be the D (6 bases). The germline CDR1 and CDR2 sequences are DFQATT and SNEGSKA (reference sequence). The CDR3 spans 14 residues. Trimming stripped 6 bases from V and 6 bases from J, with 21 bases between. The CDR3 loop is CSASSPGETSEQYF. The DNA of the CDR3 is TGCAGTGCATCTAGTCCAGGGGAAACGAGCGAGCAGTACTTC.

This clonotype came up many times. V gene TRBV18 combines with J gene TRBJ2-7, with a tentative D call TRBD1 (6 bases). The V gene lost 2 bases and the J gene lost 2 bases, with 13 bases spanning the gap. The germline V gene has CDR1 KGHSH and CDR2 LQKENI. CDR3 length: 15 amino acids. In DNA, the CDR3 is TGTGCCAGCTCACCAAACAGGGCCAGAACCTACGAGCAGTACTTC. This encodes CASSPNRARTYEQYF.

The gene calls are TRBV7-9 and TRBJ2-2; perhaps TRBD2 as D (6 bases). In germline, CDR1 is SEHNR, CDR2 FQNEAQ (reference sequence). This CDR3 comprises 15 residues. Trimming stripped 1 base from V and 3 bases from J, with 9 bases between. The CDR3 DNA sequence: TGTGCCAGCAGCTTAGTTCGGAGGGACACCGGGGAGCTGTTTTTT. Its translation is CASSLVRRDTGELFF.

This clonotype was observed at least ten times. This sequence joins TRBV24-1 and TRBJ2-7; D remains unclear. Per the germline V gene, CDR1 is KGHDR and CDR2 is SFDVKD. The CDR3 is 11 residues long. Trimming shortened V by 7 bases and J by 4 bases, and 7 bases separated the two germline ends. DNA for the CDR3: TGTGCCACCAGAGGTCTATACGAGCAGTACTTC. It is translated as CATRGLYEQYF.

This clonotype appeared a few times. The chain employs TRBV24-1 and TRBJ1-5, with D uncertain. Germline CDR1 is KGHDR and CDR2 is SFDVKD. Deletions cut 9 bases from V and 3 bases from J, with 11 bases between. The CDR3 length is 13 residues. CDR3 sequence: CATGKSDNQPQHF. DNA of the CDR3: TGTGCCACCGGGAAGAGTGACAATCAGCCCCAGCATTTT.

This clonotype was recorded many times. V and J are TRBV2 and TRBJ1-1, with D possibly being TRBD1 (6 bases). The CDR3 contains 14 residues. Germline values: CDR1 SNHLY, CDR2 FYNNEI. V shed 7 bases and J shed 0 bases, with 12 bases lying between them. The CDR3 protein is CASISGTLNTEAFF. CDR3 nucleotides: TGTGCCAGCATCTCCGGGACATTGAACACTGAAGCTTTCTTT.

The V call is TRBV19, the J call TRBJ1-2; D is unresolved. Germline V CDR1 and CDR2: LNHDA, SQIVND (reference sequence). The CDR3 runs 15 residues. Trimming removed 5 bases at V and 0 bases at J, with 13 bases between. The DNA for the CDR3 is TGTGCCAGTAGTGCCGGGTCCCGTTCTAACTATGGCTACACCTTC. This codes for CASSAGSRSNYGYTF.

The J gene is TRBJ2-3, the V gene TRBV20-1; 9 bases are shared with TRBD2. CDR1 and CDR2 from the germline V gene are DFQATT and SNEGSKA (reference sequence). Trimming cost V 8 bases and J 1 base; bases outside gene matches: 7. CDR3 length equals 14 residues. The CDR3 here is CSPSPSGGTDTQYF. CDR3 DNA: TGCAGTCCTTCCCCTAGCGGGGGCACAGATACGCAGTATTTT.

This clonotype was detected many times. This chain joins TRBV2 and TRBJ2-1; weak D call: TRBD2 (6 bases). Trimming pared 8 bases from V and 5 bases from J, leaving 13 bases between. Germline loops: CDR1 SNHLY, CDR2 FYNNEI. The CDR3 has 13 residues. The CDR3 coding sequence is TGTGCCAGCGGGACTTATCGGAACAATGAGCAGTTCTTC. It specifies CASGTYRNNEQFF.

The rearrangement joins TRBV5-1 to TRBJ1-5; D is unresolved. V lost 2 bases and J 4 bases, leaving 10 bases between the germline ends. Germline assignment: CDR1 SGHRS and CDR2 YFSETQ. This CDR3 has 14 amino acids. The CDR3 nucleotides read TGCGCCAGCAGCTTAATTCCGGGAAATCAGCCCCAGCATTTT. Residues: CASSLIPGNQPQHF.

This chain uses TRBV6-5 with TRBJ1-4; possibly TRBD1 for D (5 bases). CDR3 size: 15 residues. V was clipped by 4 bases and J by 8 bases, with 17 bases between them. CDR1 is MNHEY and CDR2 is SVGAGI in the germline V gene. The CDR3 region is CASSFPQGYREKLFF. CDR3 DNA sequence: TGTGCCAGCAGTTTCCCCCAGGGATATCGGGAAAAACTGTTTTTT.

This clonotype was picked up many times. This chain joins TRBV7-9 and TRBJ2-5, with a weak D call TRBD1 (5 bases). Germline V gives CDR1 SEHNR, CDR2 FQNEAQ (reference sequence). This CDR3 spans 15 amino acids. V shed 5 bases and J shed 5 bases, with 18 bases lying between them. The CDR3 is CASSEGKGSRETQYF. CDR3 in DNA: TGTGCCAGCAGCGAAGGGAAGGGGTCGAGGGAGACCCAGTACTTC.

As to this clonotype: A read error may account for a junction end that differs from germline. The gene calls are TRBV29-1 and TRBJ2-1, with no clear D. Germline CDR1 and CDR2: SQVTM and ANQGSEA. CDR3 length equals 15 residues. The CDR3 DNA reads TGCAGCGTTGAAGGGACGGCGAGCTCCTACAATGAGCGGTTCTTC. Translated, it gives CSVEGTASSYNERFF.

J is TRBJ2-2 and V is TRBV6-1; D is perhaps TRBD1 (5 bases). Looked up from germline, CDR1 is MNHNS and CDR2 is SASEGT. V lost 7 bases, J lost 6 bases, and 15 bases lay in between. CDR3 length equals 14 residues. CDR3 coding DNA: TGTGCCAGCACCTCTGGGCCAGGGTCCGGGGAGCTGTTTTTT. Amino acid sequence: CASTSGPGSGELFF.

This clonotype was found many times. This sequence joins TRBV7-2 and TRBJ2-2; D gene ambiguous. V was clipped by 7 bases and J by 1 base, with 13 bases between them. There are 15 residues in the CDR3. Germline values: CDR1 SGHTA, CDR2 FQGNSA. In nucleotides, the CDR3 is TGTGCCAGCACCCGGGCCCAGCGGAACACCGGGGAGCTGTTTTTT. Encoded protein: CASTRAQRNTGELFF.

This clonotype was found many times. The chain uses TRBV9 and TRBJ2-1; TRBD2 is a possible D gene (6 bases). V lost 3 bases and J 2 bases, leaving 18 bases between the germline ends. This CDR3 is built from 17 residues. CDR1 is SGDLS, CDR2 YYNGEE, per germline. The CDR3 protein is CASSAFSGPLPYNEQFF. For the CDR3, the DNA is TGTGCCAGCAGCGCCTTTAGCGGTCCATTACCCTACAATGAGCAGTTCTTC.